This TCR beta chain derives from a study of blood T cell repertoires in COVID-19. Profiled with immunoSEQ multiplex PCR; TCRdb holds only in-frame clones, not every one. The sample includes 490,000 or so clones, about 88% of them seen just once. The CDR3 is made up of 13 amino acids. V was cut by 7 bases and J by 8 bases, with 14 bases left in between. Germline V CDR1 and CDR2: KGHDR, SFDVKD. J is TRBJ2-1 and V is TRBV24-1, with D possibly matching TRBD2 (6 bases). Sequenced sample: PBMCs or T cells enriched from blood (not recorded which). The source is a woman aged 55 to 70 who had recovered from COVID-19. The CDR3, as DNA: TGTGCCACCAGCGGGGGAACCAGGGATGAGCAGTTCTTC. It specifies CATSGGTRDEQFF.